The 24 T cell receptor beta chains reported below all come from one sample, sequenced in a study of blood T cell repertoires in COVID-19. Sequenced by immunoSEQ multiplex PCR; TCRdb stores in-frame clones only, minus some. The profile covers 200,000 or so clones, with about 80% appearing a single time and around 2.7% taken by the ten largest. The sequenced sample consisted of peripheral blood. These receptors all come from a woman in her twenties or thirties who had recovered from COVID-19.

CDR3: CATSRAIGGNTIYF. As DNA, the CDR3 is TGTGCCACCAGCAGAGCTATCGGGGGAAACACCATATATTTT. V gene TRBV15 combines with J gene TRBJ1-3; no definite D call. Germline V CDR1 and CDR2: LNHNV, YYDKDF (reference sequence). The CDR3 consists of 14 residues. V was cut by 1 base and J by 4 bases, with 8 bases left in between. Based on the CDR3 plus reference TRBV15 and TRBJ1-3, the full variable domain is DAMVIQNPRYQVTQFGKPVTLSCSQTLNHNVMYWYQQKSSQAPKLLFHYYDKDFNNEADTPDNFQSRRPNTSFCFLDIRSPGLGDTAMYLCATSRAIGGNTIYFGEGSWLTVV.

This chain joins TRBV12-2 and TRBJ2-1; TRBD2 is the table's D call, not checked against the DNA. TRBV12-2 is tagged as a pseudogene. The CDR3 runs to 17 residues. The chain's CDR3 is CASRPIRTSGPYNEQFF. CDR3 nucleotides: TGTGCAAGTCGCCCCATCCGGACTAGCGGCCCCTACAATGAGCAGTTCTTC.

This chain joins TRBV7-3 and TRBJ1-6, with a tentative D call TRBD1 (6 bases). The length of the CDR3 is 15 residues. Trimming pared 5 bases from V and 8 bases from J, leaving 16 bases between. Germline CDR1 reads SGHTA; CDR2 reads FQGTGA. CDR3 sequence reads: CASSLTDSEYSPLHF. The CDR3 nucleotides are TGTGCCAGCAGCCTGACGGACAGTGAATATTCACCCCTCCACTTT. Based on the CDR3 plus reference TRBV7-3 and TRBJ1-6, the full variable domain is GAGVSQTPSNKVTEKGKYVELRCDPISGHTALYWYRQSLGQGPEFLIYFQGTGAADDSGLPNDRFFAVRPEGSVSTLKIQRTERGDSAVYLCASSLTDSEYSPLHFGNGTRLTVT.

The chain recombines TRBV30 with TRBJ1-2; 9 bases align to TRBD1. V was clipped by 1 base and J by 7 bases; unmatched bases: 4. The CDR3 is 13 amino acids. Germline CDR1 GTSNPN, CDR2 SVGIG (reference sequence). The CDR3 loop is CAWSERDRAGYTF. The CDR3 coding sequence is TGTGCCTGGAGTGAAAGGGACAGGGCTGGCTACACCTTC.

This chain joins TRBV7-9 and TRBJ2-7; possible D gene TRBD1, 5 bases. The CDR3 is 16 residues long. Germline V lookup: CDR1 SEHNR, CDR2 FQNEAQ (reference sequence). The V end was cut by 1 base, the J end by 7 bases, with 20 bases between. CDR3 in DNA: TGTGCCAGCAGCTTAGAGGTGGGTCCAGGGCTGGGGGAGCAGTACTTC. As protein: CASSLEVGPGLGEQYF.

This clone occurred once. J is TRBJ2-3 and V is TRBV18; D gene unclear. V shed 6 bases and J shed 3 bases, with 10 bases lying between them. The germline V gene encodes CDR1 KGHSH and CDR2 LQKENI. The CDR3 has 13 residues. CDR3 nucleotides: TGTGCCAGCTCGCCTAGTAGGACAGATACGCAGTATTTT. This encodes CASSPSRTDTQYF.

This chain uses TRBV5-1 with TRBJ2-7; the D gene is possibly TRBD1 (5 bases). CDR3 length equals 12 residues. Trimming pared 1 base from V and 6 bases from J, leaving 8 bases between. Germline V gives CDR1 SGHRS, CDR2 YFSETQ. The CDR3 region is CASSLYGAEQYF. CDR3 in DNA: TGCGCCAGCAGCTTGTATGGGGCCGAGCAGTACTTC.

The chain employs TRBV6-4 and TRBJ2-3; 10 bases align to TRBD1. The CDR3 consists of 14 residues. In germline, CDR1 is MRHNA, CDR2 SNTAGT. J was trimmed by 4 bases and V by 2 bases; bases with no gene match: 0. The CDR3 here is CASSDGQGADTQYF. For the CDR3, the DNA is TGTGCCAGCAGTGACGGACAGGGGGCAGATACGCAGTATTTT.

The chain combines TRBV28 with TRBJ2-5; 8 nucleotides agree with TRBD1. Germline V CDR1 and CDR2: MDHEN, SYDVKM. The V and J ends lost 1 base and 3 bases, in that order; junction bases with no gene match: 4. CDR3 length: 15 residues. CDR3 DNA sequence: TGTGCCAGCAGTTTATCCGGACAGGGAGAAGAGACCCAGTACTTC. Amino acids: CASSLSGQGEETQYF.

V gene TRBV6-2 or TRBV6-3 combines with J gene TRBJ2-7; D ambiguous. This CDR3 has 14 residues. Trimming left V 2 bases short and J 2 bases short, with 10 bases between. CDR1 MNHEY and CDR2 SVGEGT come from the germline V gene. The CDR3 nucleotides are TGTGCCAGCAGTTACGGCCGCTTCACCTACGAGCAGTACTTC. It yields the protein CASSYGRFTYEQYF.

The chain carries TRBV29-1 and TRBJ2-1, with D possibly TRBD2 on 5 matching bases. Looked up from germline, CDR1 is SQVTM and CDR2 is ANQGSEA. CDR3 length equals 12 residues. Trimming took off 3 bases at V and 3 bases at J, with 6 bases between the two ends. Here the CDR3 DNA reads TGCAGCGTTGATGGGAGCTACAATGAGCAGTTCTTC. Protein: CSVDGSYNEQFF.

V and J are TRBV11-2 and TRBJ1-1, with D hard to call. Trimming cost V 1 base and J 6 bases, with 15 bases left between them. The CDR3 totals 15 residues. The germline gives CDR1 SGHAT, CDR2 FQNNGV. Written as DNA, the CDR3 is TGTGCCAGCAGCTTAGGTCCGGGGATGATTGCTGAAGCTTTCTTT. Amino acid sequence: CASSLGPGMIAEAFF.

The CDR3 loop reads CASRPVLTSNYGYTF. In DNA, the CDR3 is TGTGCCAGCCGCCCGGTACTAACCTCTAACTATGGCTACACCTTC. The chain couples TRBV6-5 to TRBJ1-2; D gene unclear. The CDR3 sequence is 15 residues long. Germline lookup yields CDR1 MNHEY and CDR2 SVGAGI. Trimming took 8 bases from V and 0 from J, leaving 16 bases between them.

The V gene is TRBV10-3, the J gene TRBJ2-1; D gene uncertain. The CDR3 is 13 residues long. V was clipped by 5 bases and J by 5 bases, with 10 bases between them. Germline V CDR1 and CDR2: ENHRY, SYGVKD. In nucleotides, the CDR3 is TGTGCCATCAGTCAAGGTAGCCACAATGAGCAGTTCTTC. It codes for CAISQGSHNEQFF.

V and J are TRBV27 and TRBJ2-3, with D possibly matching TRBD1 (5 bases). CDR3 length: 14 amino acids. With 5 bases removed from V and 7 bases from J, the gap between germline ends came to 16 bases. CDR1 and CDR2 from the germline V gene are MNHEY and SMNVEV (reference sequence). The CDR3 protein is CASSLGDLENTQYF. CDR3 nucleotides: TGTGCCAGCAGTCTAGGGGATTTGGAGAATACGCAGTATTTT.

The chain carries TRBV5-1 and TRBJ2-6; D gene ambiguous. Germline V gene lookup returns CDR1 SGHRS and CDR2 YFSETQ. V lost 0 bases, J lost 1 base, and 11 bases lay in between. This CDR3 region has 17 residues. CDR3 DNA sequence: TGCGCCAGCAGCTTGGCCAGTTATGGTTCTGGGGCCAACGTCCTGACTTTC. Encoded protein: CASSLASYGSGANVLTF.

The chain has TRBV28 and TRBJ2-2; 7 positions match TRBD2. CDR3 length equals 11 residues. Germline V gene sequence: CDR1 MDHEN, CDR2 SYDVKM. J lost 5 bases, V lost 11 bases, and 2 bases had no gene match. The CDR3 loop is CAGGGTGELFF. In nucleotides, the CDR3 is TGTGCCGGGGGAGGGACCGGGGAGCTGTTTTTT.

In its sample, this clone was seen a few times. The rearrangement joins TRBV7-9 to TRBJ2-7; the D gene is possibly TRBD2 (5 bases). Per the germline V gene, CDR1 is SEHNR and CDR2 is FQNEAQ (reference sequence). The CDR3 is 15 amino acids. Trimming removed 0 bases at V and 2 bases at J, with 11 bases between. The CDR3 loop reads CASSLADYQTYEQYF. CDR3 nucleotides: TGTGCCAGCAGCTTAGCTGACTACCAGACCTACGAGCAGTACTTC.

The chain uses TRBV5-1 and TRBJ2-7; a weak D match, TRBD2 (5 bases). Trimming pared 3 bases from V and 4 bases from J, leaving 11 bases between. CDR1 and CDR2 from the germline V gene are SGHRS and YFSETQ. The CDR3 has 13 amino acids. The CDR3 protein is CASSWGADYEQYF. CDR3 nucleotide sequence: TGCGCCAGCAGCTGGGGAGCCGATTACGAGCAGTACTTC.

This clone came up once. V is TRBV6-5 and J is TRBJ1-5; tentatively, D is TRBD1 (5 bases). V gave up 6 bases and J gave up 6 bases, with 15 bases separating them. From germline, CDR1 is MNHEY and CDR2 SVGAGI. CDR3 size: 14 residues. Here the CDR3 DNA reads TGTGCCAGCAGACAGCCAGCCGGGGGTCAGCCCCAGCATTTT. This gives the protein CASRQPAGGQPQHF.

This clone is labeled medium-sized. The chain employs TRBV7-9 and TRBJ1-1; TRBD1 matches 8 bases. Germline CDR1 SEHNR, CDR2 FQNEAQ (reference sequence). The V gene end was trimmed by 8 bases and the J gene end by 1 base; junction bases not matched to a gene: 9. This CDR3 comprises 15 residues. The CDR3 DNA reads TGTGCCAGCTTAGATACAGGACAGGGGAACACTGAAGCTTTCTTT. This encodes CASLDTGQGNTEAFF.

In its sample, this clone was seen a few times. The rearrangement uses TRBV4-1 and TRBJ2-7; D is unclear. V was clipped by 8 bases and J by 7 bases, with 12 bases between them. Germline values: CDR1 MGHRA, CDR2 YSYEKL. The CDR3 runs to 11 residues. The CDR3 is CASGRLQEQYF. The CDR3 coding sequence is TGCGCCAGCGGCAGACTGCAGGAGCAGTACTTC.

The chain uses TRBV19 and TRBJ1-1, with D unresolved. The CDR3 loop spans 15 amino acids. V was shortened by 5 bases and J by 4 bases, with 17 bases between the two germline ends. The germline gives CDR1 LNHDA, CDR2 SQIVND (reference sequence). The CDR3 region has the DNA TGTGCCAGTAGTGCCGCCGGTGTGGGAGGCACTGAAGCTTTCTTT. Its protein is CASSAAGVGGTEAFF.

This chain joins TRBV9 and TRBJ2-1; tentative D call: TRBD2 (6 bases). V lost 3 bases, J lost 4 bases, and 17 bases lay in between. This CDR3 is 16 amino acids long. Germline V gives CDR1 SGDLS, CDR2 YYNGEE. The CDR3 here is CASSAPGTPTYNEQFF. In nucleotides, the CDR3 is TGTGCCAGCAGCGCTCCCGGGACTCCCACTTACAATGAGCAGTTCTTC.